This T cell receptor (beta chain) was retrieved from a study of T cell repertoires in cytomegalovirus infection. Overall study context: Indicated by public TCR beta signatures were CMV infection and matching HLA type. General study points: Cumulated frequencies of public TCR beta families served to identify carriers of CMV plus the relevant HLA.

This clonotype was detected only a few times. Its antigen is not known. In germline, CDR1 is SQVTM, CDR2 ANQGSEA. The CDR3 covers 13 residues. TCRdb fed the reads into MiXCR, producing one record per CDR3 protein. The sample records 450,000 to 650,000 distinct CDR3 sequences, around a quarter being singletons. This receptor was taken from a human donor in good health (CMV status not recorded). Some clones in this sample may be carry-over from other donors' samples. Sequenced input: PBMCs. The chain combines TRBV29-1 with TRBJ2-1, with 12 bases matching TRBD2. In nucleotides, the CDR3 is TGCAGTTCACTAGCGGGAGGAAGAAATGAGCAGTTCTTC. Its protein is CSSLAGGRNEQFF.